This T cell receptor (beta chain) was documented in a study of memory CD8 T cells in hepatitis C reinfection (dated by TCRdb to 2017 to 2019). Concerning the study at large: Among the donors, three cleared two back-to-back HCV infections on their own, whereas two got rid of a primary infection but ended up chronically infected after reinfection. Participants who had resolved a prior HCV infection were followed every 3 months in the reinfection study. The study tracked the TCR beta repertoire of virus-specific CD8 T cells longitudinally across an HCV reinfection episode in a few donors. Pre-reinfection samples were taken from 55 to 20 weeks before reinfection was detected. Between the late 2000s and the early 2010s, five reinfection cases with stored pre-reinfection samples were identified. An HCV reinfection was defined as a positive HCV RNA test that came after two negative tests taken at least 60 days apart.

What the research found in general, with its limitations: Because only a few donors were included, definitive conclusions about public clonotypes linked to secondary clearance were beyond the reach of the study.

Remarks on this clone: No antigen is known for it. Qualities for individual bases were not recorded, and no much larger clone is one base off.

Interpreted using the paper, the time point label stands for: pre-reinfection, 55 to 20 weeks before reinfection detection. The sorted cells were sequenced directly ex vivo, without any in vitro expansion ahead of TCR sequencing. Donors were people who inject drugs enrolled in the Montreal Acute Hepatitis C Cohort Study (HEPCO) in Canada. As controls, total naive CD8 T cells were sorted as viable CD3+ CD8+ CD45RO- cells from two donors at all three reinfection time points. Before sorting, cryopreserved peripheral blood mononuclear cells were thawed and CD8 T cells were purified from those thawed cells. The MACS CD8+ T cell Isolation Kit was used to enrich CD8 T cells by negative selection. A BD FACSAria II sorter with FACSDiva software was used for cell sorting, and FlowJo was used for data analysis. The protocol used for the library was the immunoSEQ multiplex PCR assay. Genomic DNA was extracted from the sorted cells, and the TCR beta V, D and J regions were sequenced using the automated high-throughput method of Adaptive Biotechnologies. A two-step, bias-controlled multiplex PCR was used to amplify CDR3 regions. An Illumina instrument was used to sequence the amplified TCR beta libraries. The published analysis was carried out like this. Demultiplexed reads were processed to reduce amplification and sequencing bias, and CDR3 sequences were assigned to gene families using the IMGT database. Repertoire data were analyzed with ImmunoSEQ software version 2.0. Clonotype lists were filtered to remove out-of-frame sequences and sequences containing stop codons in the CDR3. Clonotypes with a frequency below 0.01% were excluded because such clonotypes corresponded to less than one cell. Richness was calculated by dividing observed richness by input cell number, and evenness was calculated by dividing Shannon entropy by log observed richness. Simpson diversity and Morisita-Horn overlap indices were used to quantify repertoire diversity and similarity between time points. Clonotypes were grouped as dominant (>1%), sub-dominant (0.5-0.99%), low abundance (0.1-0.49%) or lowest abundance (<0.1%). The germline index was obtained by subtracting total nucleotide additions from total CDR3 length and then dividing the result by total CDR3 length. TCRdb mirrors the immuneACCESS table, restricted to in-frame sequences. Some clones are absent from its copies; in checked studies, under half trace to an unresolved V gene, and the reason for the others is unknown. D and trimming come from the DNA, and the V and J calls and clone size come from that table. The sample has 45,000 to 55,000 clones on record, 85% to 90% of them singletons. The ten largest account for 0.9% to 1.1% of the sample.

From the cysteine through the phenylalanine, the CDR3 covers 15 amino acids. The kept DNA is CDR3 alone, 45 bases in frame from the first base. Trimming takes 0 bases from V and 3 bases from J, and the germline ends sit 12 bases apart. The germline V gene (reference sequence) gives CDR1 as GTSNPN and CDR2 as SVGIG. Sequenced material: naive CD8+ T cells sorted from blood. The sample's cell subset or site label is to be understood as: total naive CD8+CD45RO- T cells. The clonotype comes from a man aged 18-30 years with hepatitis C virus infection. The V and J genes are TRBV30 and TRBJ1-3, and TRBD1 may be the D gene, going by 6 matching bases. CDR3 sequence: CAWSVGDTSGNTIYF. The nucleotide sequence reads TGTGCCTGGAGTGTGGGGGACACCAGTGGAAACACCATATATTTT. Supplemented by the reference TRBV30 and TRBJ1-3 proteins around the CDR3, the complete variable domain is SQTIHQWPATLVQPVGSPLSLECTVEGTSNPNLYWYRQAAGRGLQLLFYSVGIGQISSEVPQNLSASRPQDRQFILSSKKLLLSDSGFYLCAWSVGDTSGNTIYFGEGSWLTVV.